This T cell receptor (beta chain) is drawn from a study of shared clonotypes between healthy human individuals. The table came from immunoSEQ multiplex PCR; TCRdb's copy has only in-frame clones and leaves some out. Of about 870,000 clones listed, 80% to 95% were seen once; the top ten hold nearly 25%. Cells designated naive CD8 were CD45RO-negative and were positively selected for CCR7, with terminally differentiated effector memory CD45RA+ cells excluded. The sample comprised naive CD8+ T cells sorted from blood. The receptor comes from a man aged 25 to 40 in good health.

The CDR3: CASSQASVLAKNIQYF. CDR3 in DNA: TGCGCCAGCAGCCAGGCGTCTGTATTGGCCAAAAACATTCAGTACTTC. This sequence joins TRBV4-1 and TRBJ2-4, with D unclear. V shed 3 bases and J shed 1 base, with 13 bases lying between them. The CDR3 length is 16 residues. Per germline, CDR1 MGHRA and CDR2 YSYEKL.